These T cell receptor beta chains were read from a single sample in a study of blood T cell repertoires in COVID-19. Measured with immunoSEQ multiplex PCR; TCRdb has only the in-frame clones, and not every one. The sample consists of 30,000 to 40,000 clones, over 90% of them appearing once. The sample taken for sequencing was peripheral blood. These receptors all stem from a male donor with active COVID-19. CDR3s include the opening cysteine and the closing phenylalanine or tryptophan. The D gene is left open where the match is weak. Where a row states a size, it is once, few, many or the class of an expanded clone; other rows omit it.

>TRBV28|-|once|TRBJ1-1
TGTGCCAGCAGGGTCGGCAGGGTGAACACTGAAGCTTTCTTT
CASRVGRVNTEAFF
>TRBV21-1|-|-|TRBJ2-5
TGTGCCAGCAGCAAAGTTTGGGGGGGAACCCAGTACTTC
CASSKVWGGTQYF
>TRBV5-1|-|-|TRBJ2-3
TGCGCCAGCAGCTTGGCCTACGGGAGCACAGATACGCAGTATTTT
CASSLAYGSTDTQYF
>TRBV6-5|-|-|TRBJ2-7
TGTGCCACCCTGGAGGGAGGGACATACGAGCAGTACTTC
CATLEGGTYEQYF
>TRBV6-5|-|once|TRBJ1-2
TGTGCCAGCAGGGGGGGACCGACTAACTATGGCTACACCTTC
CASRGGPTNYGYTF
>TRBV27|-|-|TRBJ1-2
TGTGCCAGCAGAAGTCAACCCACAGCCTATGGCTACACCTTC
CASRSQPTAYGYTF
>TRBV6-1|TRBD2|-|TRBJ2-1
TGTGCCAGCAGTGAATATCGACTAGCGGGGGCCCTTTACAATGAGCAGTTCTTC
CASSEYRLAGALYNEQFF
>TRBV14|TRBD2|-|TRBJ2-5
TGTGCCAGCAGCCAATGGACTAGCGGGGAAGAGACCCAGTACTTC
CASSQWTSGEETQYF
>TRBV5-1|TRBD1|-|TRBJ1-3
TGCGCCAGCAGCTCAGACAGGGGTCTTCTAGGGAACACCATATATTTT
CASSSDRGLLGNTIYF
>TRBV7-9|TRBD1|-|TRBJ2-2
TGTGCCAGCAGCTCAAGATACACAGGGGTAGTTACCGGGGAGCTGTTTTTT
CASSSRYTGVVTGELFF
>TRBV19|-|-|TRBJ2-1
TGTGCCAGTAGTATGGGGCGGGGCACGTCCTACAATGAGCAGTTCTTC
CASSMGRGTSYNEQFF
>TRBV6-1|-|-|TRBJ1-1
TGTGCCAGCAGTGAGACAGCCGGCCCGCCTGAAGCTTTCTTT
CASSETAGPPEAFF
>TRBV5-5|-|-|TRBJ2-3
TGTGCCAGCAGCTTGAGCCCGACAGGTGGTGGTCGCACAGATACGCAGTATTTT
CASSLSPTGGGRTDTQYF
>TRBV7-2|-|-|TRBJ1-2
TGTGCCAGCAGGTTAGGAGGAGCTTCTGGCTACACCTTC
CASRLGGASGYTF
>TRBV7-2|-|-|TRBJ2-1
TGTGCCAGCAGCCCGACAGGACTAGGTGGGTTTAATGAGCAGTTCTTC
CASSPTGLGGFNEQFF
>TRBV3-1/TRBV3-2|TRBD1|-|TRBJ2-5
TGTGCCAGCAGCCAAAGGCGGGACAGGGAAGGAGAGACCCAGTACTTC
CASSQRRDREGETQYF
>TRBV7-9|-|-|TRBJ1-1
TGTGCCAGCAGCACTCAAAACACTGAAGCTTTCTTT
CASSTQNTEAFF
>TRBV14|TRBD1|-|TRBJ2-7
TGTGCCATCGTAAAACCGGGACAGGGCCCCAACGAGCAGTACTTC
CAIVKPGQGPNEQYF
>TRBV4-1|-|once|TRBJ2-5
TGCGCCAGCAGCCAGGGTGGGGGGATGTATGAGACCCAGTACTTC
CASSQGGGMYETQYF
>TRBV2|TRBD1|-|TRBJ1-2
TGTGCCAGCTCGGGACAGGGAATAGTTTCGAACTATGGCTACACCTTC
CASSGQGIVSNYGYTF
>TRBV13|-|-|TRBJ2-5
TGTGCCAGCAGCTCCTTGGGGGGAACGTACCAAGAGACCCAGTACTTC
CASSSLGGTYQETQYF
>TRBV14|-|-|TRBJ2-2
TGTGCCAGCAGCCGGGGGCTTGCGACCACCGGGGAGCTGTTTTTT
CASSRGLATTGELFF
>TRBV5-4|-|-|TRBJ1-1
TGTGCCAGCAGCTTGGTTTGGGGAGGGGACACTGAAGCTTTCTTT
CASSLVWGGDTEAFF
>TRBV30|-|-|TRBJ1-6
TGTGCCTGGGCGGAGGGGTTAAGTTCACCCCTCCACTTT
CAWAEGLSSPLHF
>TRBV7-8|-|-|TRBJ1-5
TGTGCCAGCAGCCCCGGGGGGGCGGGGAGCAATCAGCCCCAGCATTTT
CASSPGGAGSNQPQHF
>TRBV6-5|TRBD1|-|TRBJ1-5
TGTGCCAGCAGGGGGACAGGTGATAGCAATCAGCCCCAGCATTTT
CASRGTGDSNQPQHF
>TRBV6-5|TRBD1|-|TRBJ1-5
TGTGCCAGCAGCGGGACAGGGGAGAGTCAGCCCCAGCATTTT
CASSGTGESQPQHF
>TRBV9|TRBD2|once|TRBJ2-3
TGTGCCAGCAGCGTAGCTCTCCTGACTAGCGGGGACACAGATACGCAGTATTTT
CASSVALLTSGDTDTQYF
>TRBV7-2|-|-|TRBJ2-7
TGTGCCAGCAGCTTATCCCCAGGGTACCTCTACGAGCAGTACTTC
CASSLSPGYLYEQYF
>TRBV7-9|-|-|TRBJ1-5
TGTGCCAGCAGCCCCGCGGCGACAGGCAGGCAGCCCCAGCATTTT
CASSPAATGRQPQHF
>TRBV5-1|-|-|TRBJ1-6
TGCGCCAGCAGCCCCCGTGCGGGGGGCTATAATTCACCCCTCCACTTT
CASSPRAGGYNSPLHF
>TRBV7-2|-|-|TRBJ2-6
TGTGCCAGCAGCCAAACCGAGGGAATCTCTGGGGCCAACGTCCTGACTTTC
CASSQTEGISGANVLTF
>TRBV24-1|TRBD2|-|TRBJ2-3
TGTGCCACCAGCCTTGCGGGGGGGCCCGTAGATACGCAGTATTTT
CATSLAGGPVDTQYF
>TRBV30|-|once|TRBJ2-1
TGTGCCTGGAGTGTACTCGATTTCCCAAGCTCCTACAATGAGCAGTTCTTC
CAWSVLDFPSSYNEQFF
>TRBV7-6|-|-|TRBJ1-1
TGTGCCAGCAGCAAATCTTTTACAGGGAACACTGAAGCTTTCTTT
CASSKSFTGNTEAFF